A single T cell receptor beta chain is shown here with its context. Trimming cost V 4 bases and J 10 bases; bases outside gene matches: 7. This CDR3 has 13 amino acids. Germline values: CDR1 ENHRY, CDR2 SYGVKD. This sample is drawn from a study of T cell changes during pregnancy in multiple sclerosis. The assay was immunoSEQ multiplex PCR, and TCRdb's table has in-frame clones only and misses some. The repertoire holds about 72,000 clones, with 91% as singletons. The clonotype comes from a female donor with multiple sclerosis, enrolled in a pregnancy study. V usage is TRBV10-3 and J usage is TRBJ1-5; TRBD1 aligns across 7 bases. This sample comprised peripheral blood, obtained in the second trimester of pregnancy. The CDR3 DNA reads as TGTGCCATCAGTGGCGACAGGGTTCAACCCCAGCATTTT. This gives the protein CAISGDRVQPQHF.